This paragraph covers one T cell receptor beta chain sequence. Its antigen is currently unknown. This sample was included in a study of STAT5B mutations in CD4+ large granular lymphocyte leukemia. The CDR3 runs 15 residues. Germline loops: CDR1 SGHRS, CDR2 YFSETQ. V lost 0 bases and J lost 1, with 5 bases in between. Findings and caveats of the study: Patient CD4-sorted repertoires stayed more clonal than healthy ones after leukemic-clone removal.

Authors' analysis steps: Lowest detectable productive clonotype frequency was 2.59 x 10-5. Sequencing was performed with immunoSEQ multiplex PCR; in TCRdb, only in-frame clones are kept and a portion is missing. That table gives V, J and clone size, and the DNA gave D and trimming. Altogether 35,000 to 40,000 clones are present, 85% being singletons, with the ten largest covering over 1%. This chain uses TRBV5-1 with TRBJ2-6; D may be TRBD2 (5 bases). Material: CD4+ T cells from blood buffy coats. The origin of this receptor is a human donor in good health. The CDR3 reads CASSLAGSGANVLTF. The CDR3 DNA sequence: TGCGCCAGCAGCTTGGCGGGATCTGGGGCCAACGTCCTGACTTTC.